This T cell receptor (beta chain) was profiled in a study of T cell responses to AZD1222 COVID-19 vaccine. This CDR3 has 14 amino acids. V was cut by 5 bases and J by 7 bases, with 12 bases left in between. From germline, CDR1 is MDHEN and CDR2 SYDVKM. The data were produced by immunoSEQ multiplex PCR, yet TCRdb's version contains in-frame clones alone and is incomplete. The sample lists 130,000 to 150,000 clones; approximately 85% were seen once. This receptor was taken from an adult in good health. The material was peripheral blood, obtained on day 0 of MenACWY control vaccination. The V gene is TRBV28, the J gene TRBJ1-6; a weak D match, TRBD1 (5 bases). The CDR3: CASSGALGNSPLHF. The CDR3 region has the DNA TGTGCCAGCAGTGGGGCTTTGGGGAATTCACCCCTCCACTTT.